One and the same sample provided the 4 T cell receptor beta chains below, sequenced in a study of control samples from healthy donors and cancer patients. The data were produced by immunoSEQ multiplex PCR, yet TCRdb's version contains in-frame clones alone and is incomplete. Of around 140,000 clones in the sample, roughly nine tenths were seen once. Input material: blood. Every receptor here comes from a man in his late teens or twenties in good health.

The chain is built from TRBV11-2 and TRBJ2-5; the D gene is possibly TRBD2 (7 bases). The CDR3 is 15 amino acids. The germline V gene encodes CDR1 SGHAT and CDR2 FQNNGV. Trimming pared 6 bases from V and 5 bases from J, leaving 19 bases between. CDR3 region: CASSSTGGLGETQYF. CDR3 sequence (DNA): TGTGCCAGCAGTTCCACGGGGGGCCTGGGGGAGACCCAGTACTTC. The full variable domain, in which reference TRBV11-2 and TRBJ2-5 provide the parts outside the CDR3, is EAGVAQSPRYKIIEKRQSVAFWCNPISGHATLYWYQQILGQGPKLLIQFQNNGVVDDSQLPKDRFSAERLKGVDSTLKIQPAKLEDSAVYLCASSSTGGLGETQYFGPGTRLLVL.

This clone was detected only once. The rearrangement uses TRBV19 and TRBJ2-1, with 13 bases matching TRBD2. Trimming cost V 1 base and J 5 bases; bases outside gene matches: 8. The CDR3 sequence is 18 residues long. Germline V lookup: CDR1 LNHDA, CDR2 SQIVND (reference sequence). Written as DNA, the CDR3 is TGTGCCAGTAGTATAGCGGGACTAGCGGGAAGAGAAAACAATGAGCAGTTCTTC. Encoded protein: CASSIAGLAGRENNEQFF.

This clone occurred once. The gene calls are TRBV7-9 and TRBJ1-2, with TRBD1 matching over 10 bases. V shed 1 base, J shed 8 bases, and the junction held 4 bases outside the gene matches. Germline V gives CDR1 SEHNR, CDR2 FQNEAQ (reference sequence). This CDR3 has 14 amino acids. CDR3 region: CASSLGTGGRGYTF. The CDR3 DNA sequence: TGTGCCAGCAGCTTAGGGACAGGGGGACGCGGCTACACCTTC.

V gene TRBV3-1 (or the pseudogene TRBV3-2) combines with J gene TRBJ2-3; 13 nucleotides align to TRBD2. CDR3 length equals 18 residues. Per germline, CDR1 LGHDT and CDR2 YNNKEL (reference sequence). V lost 2 bases to trimming and J lost 3 bases; unmatched junction nucleotides: 8. The CDR3 nucleotides read TGTGCCAGCAGCCAACCCTGGACTAGCGGGGGCGCGACAGATACGCAGTATTTT. Encoded protein: CASSQPWTSGGATDTQYF.